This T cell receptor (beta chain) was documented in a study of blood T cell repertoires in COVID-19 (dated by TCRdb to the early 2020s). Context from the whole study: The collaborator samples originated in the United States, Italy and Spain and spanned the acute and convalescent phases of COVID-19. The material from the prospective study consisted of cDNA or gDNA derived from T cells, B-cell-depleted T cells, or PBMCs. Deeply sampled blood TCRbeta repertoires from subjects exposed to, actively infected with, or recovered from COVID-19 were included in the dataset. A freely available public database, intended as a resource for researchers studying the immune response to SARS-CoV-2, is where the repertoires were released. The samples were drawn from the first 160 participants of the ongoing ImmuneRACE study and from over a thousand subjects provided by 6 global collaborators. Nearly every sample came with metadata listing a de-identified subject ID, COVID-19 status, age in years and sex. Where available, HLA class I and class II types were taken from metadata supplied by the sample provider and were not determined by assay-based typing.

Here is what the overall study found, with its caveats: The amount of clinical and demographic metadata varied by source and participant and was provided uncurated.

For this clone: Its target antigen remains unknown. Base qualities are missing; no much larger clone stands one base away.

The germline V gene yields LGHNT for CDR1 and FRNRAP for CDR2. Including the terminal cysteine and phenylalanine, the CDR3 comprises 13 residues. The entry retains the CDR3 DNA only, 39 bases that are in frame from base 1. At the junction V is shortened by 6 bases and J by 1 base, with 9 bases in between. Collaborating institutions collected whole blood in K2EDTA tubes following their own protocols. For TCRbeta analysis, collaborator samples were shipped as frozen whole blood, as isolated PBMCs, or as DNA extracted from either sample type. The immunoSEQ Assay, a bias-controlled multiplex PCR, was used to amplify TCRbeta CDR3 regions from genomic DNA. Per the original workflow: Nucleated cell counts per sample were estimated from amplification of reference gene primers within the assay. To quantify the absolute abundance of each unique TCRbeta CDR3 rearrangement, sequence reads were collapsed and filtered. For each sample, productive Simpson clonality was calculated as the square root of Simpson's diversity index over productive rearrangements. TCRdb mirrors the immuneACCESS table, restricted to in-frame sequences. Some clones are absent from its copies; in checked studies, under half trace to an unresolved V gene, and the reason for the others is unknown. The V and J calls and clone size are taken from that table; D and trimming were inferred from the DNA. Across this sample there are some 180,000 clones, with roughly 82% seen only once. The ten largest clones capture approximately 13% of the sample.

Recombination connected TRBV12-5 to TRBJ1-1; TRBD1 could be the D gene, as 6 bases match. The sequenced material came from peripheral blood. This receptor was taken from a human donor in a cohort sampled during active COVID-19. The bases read TGTGCTAGTGGGAGACAGGCGAACACTGAAGCTTTCTTT. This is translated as CASGRQANTEAFF.